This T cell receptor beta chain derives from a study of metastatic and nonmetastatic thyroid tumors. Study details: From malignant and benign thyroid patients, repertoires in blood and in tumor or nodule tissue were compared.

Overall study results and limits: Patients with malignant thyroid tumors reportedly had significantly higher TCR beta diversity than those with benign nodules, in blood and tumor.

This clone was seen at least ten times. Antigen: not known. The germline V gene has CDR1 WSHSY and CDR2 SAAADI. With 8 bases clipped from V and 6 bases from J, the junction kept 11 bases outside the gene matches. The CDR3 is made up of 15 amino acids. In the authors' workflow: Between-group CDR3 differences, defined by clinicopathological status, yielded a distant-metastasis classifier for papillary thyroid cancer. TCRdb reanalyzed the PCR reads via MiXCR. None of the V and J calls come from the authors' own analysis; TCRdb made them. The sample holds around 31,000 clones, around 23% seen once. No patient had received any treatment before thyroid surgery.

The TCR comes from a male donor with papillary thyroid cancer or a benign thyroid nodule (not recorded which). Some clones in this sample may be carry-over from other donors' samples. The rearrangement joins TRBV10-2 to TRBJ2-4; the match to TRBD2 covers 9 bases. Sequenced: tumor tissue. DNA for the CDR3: TGCGCCAGCGGGTCGGGAGGCGGGAGGGTAAACATTCAGTACTTC. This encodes CASGSGGGRVNIQYF.